The 31 T cell receptor beta chains below were found in one sample sequenced in a study of T cells in Graves' hyperthyroidism and ophthalmopathy. TCR beta CDR3 region amplification was performed from RNA transcripts. The TCR CDR3 first-round RT-PCR relied on the HTBI primer set. MiXCR, run by TCRdb on the multiplex PCR reads, gives a single entry per CDR3 protein. Altogether under 550,000 distinct CDR3 sequences are present, roughly an eighth being singletons, with the ten largest covering 5.3%. Sequenced input: blood. All receptors come from a woman under 30 with Graves' hyperthyroidism.

This clonotype has a count of ten or more. The chain joins TRBV12-5 to TRBJ2-2; D remains unclear. This CDR3 is built from 12 residues. Germline V gene sequence: CDR1 LGHNT, CDR2 FRNRAP. V was trimmed by 0 bases and J by 6 bases, leaving 2 bases between them. In DNA form, the CDR3 reads TGTGCTAGTGGTTTGGTATCCGGGGAGCTGTTTTTT. Amino acid sequence: CASGLVSGELFF.

This clonotype was counted at least ten times. This chain links TRBV27 with TRBJ2-1; 10 bases are shared with TRBD2. Germline loops: CDR1 MNHEY, CDR2 SMNVEV (reference sequence). The CDR3 extends over 20 amino acids. Trimming removed 1 base from V and 6 bases from J; junction bases left unmatched: 18. DNA of the CDR3: TGTGCCAGCAGTTTATTAACCCCTCTGGCTAGCGGGAGTGATTCCAATGAGCAGTTCTTC. As protein: CASSLLTPLASGSDSNEQFF.

This CDR3 reads CASSHQKREGYYNEQFF. CDR3 DNA: TGCGCCAGCAGCCATCAGAAGCGGGAGGGATACTACAATGAGCAGTTCTTC. The V call is TRBV4-3, the J call TRBJ2-1; TRBD2 aligns across 10 bases. CDR1 and CDR2 from the germline V gene are LGHNA and YSLEER. CDR3 length equals 17 residues. The ends lost 3 bases at V and 3 bases at J; junction bases unmatched: 8.

This clonotype was counted at least ten times. The chain couples TRBV6-2 or TRBV6-3 to TRBJ2-7; D might be TRBD1 (6 bases). CDR3 size: 16 residues. Trimming removed 6 bases from V and 0 bases from J, with 18 bases in between. Looked up from germline, CDR1 is MNHEY and CDR2 is SVGEGT. The CDR3 sequence is CASRHGTYVSSYEQYF. The CDR3 region has the DNA TGTGCCAGCAGGCACGGGACATATGTGTCCTCCTACGAGCAGTACTTC.

This clonotype was counted ten times or more. V usage is TRBV6-5 and J usage is TRBJ2-1; possible D gene TRBD2, 6 bases. Trimming took off 2 bases at V and 6 bases at J, with 14 bases between the two ends. CDR3 size: 15 residues. Per germline, CDR1 MNHEY and CDR2 SVGAGI. The CDR3: CASSYIRERVNEQFF. In DNA form, the CDR3 reads TGTGCCAGCAGTTACATTCGGGAGAGGGTCAATGAGCAGTTCTTC.

A word on this clonotype: This could be a read error, since a much larger clone is one nucleotide away. The rearrangement uses TRBV20-1 and TRBJ2-7; 7 bases are shared with TRBD1. The CDR3 length is 13 residues. The V gene end was trimmed by 5 bases and the J gene end by 5 bases; junction bases not matched to a gene: 9. Per germline, CDR1 DFQATT and CDR2 SNEGSKA (reference sequence). DNA for the CDR3: TGCAGTGCTTTCTTATTAGGGGGCCACGAGCAGTACTTC. It codes for CSAFLLGGHEQYF.

This clonotype was recorded at least ten times. The chain is built from TRBV28 and TRBJ2-7; D is unclear. This CDR3 region has 14 residues. V shed 5 bases and J shed 2 bases, with 13 bases lying between them. Per germline, CDR1 MDHEN and CDR2 SYDVKM. CDR3 loop: CASSPSGLTYEQYF. Written as DNA, the CDR3 is TGTGCCAGCAGTCCCTCGGGCCTTACCTACGAGCAGTACTTC.

The V gene is TRBV20-1, the J gene TRBJ1-5; 11 bases line up with TRBD1. The CDR3 length is 15 residues. Trimming took 3 bases from V and 6 from J; bases not matched to a gene: 7. CDR1 DFQATT and CDR2 SNEGSKA come from the germline V gene (reference sequence). The CDR3 coding sequence is TGCAGTGCTAGCCGGGGACAGGGGGTCTCTCAGCCCCAGCATTTT. It specifies CSASRGQGVSQPQHF.

This clonotype appeared many times. The V gene is TRBV12-3 or TRBV12-4, the J gene TRBJ2-7, with a tentative D call TRBD1 (6 bases). The V and J ends lost 6 bases and 0 bases respectively, with 15 bases between them. This CDR3 is 15 amino acids long. The DNA of the CDR3 is TGTGCCAGCAGCCCTACCGGGACATCCTCCTACGAGCAGTACTTC. As protein: CASSPTGTSSYEQYF.

Turning to this clonotype: A much larger clone lies one base from this, so it may be a read error. The V call is TRBV29-1, the J call TRBJ2-5, with D unclear. Deletions cut 4 bases from V and 5 bases from J, with 11 bases between. The CDR3 is 12 amino acids. CDR1 and CDR2 from the germline V gene are SQVTM and ANQGSEA. CDR3 amino acids: CSVGPARETQYF. The CDR3 nucleotides are TGCAGCGTTGGCCCAGCGAGGGAGACCCAGTACTTC.

This clonotype appeared many times. The V and J genes are TRBV10-3 and TRBJ2-2, with D possibly matching TRBD1 (5 bases). Germline CDR1 reads ENHRY; CDR2 reads SYGVKD. Trimming left V 3 bases short and J 0 bases short, with 8 bases between. There are 15 residues in the CDR3. CDR3 coding DNA: TGTGCCATCAGTGACAGGGTTACGAACACCGGGGAGCTGTTTTTT. Encoded protein: CAISDRVTNTGELFF.

This clonotype was detected ten times or more. V usage is TRBV2 and J usage is TRBJ1-6; no clear D gene. V was trimmed by 0 bases and J by 6 bases, leaving 6 bases between them. Germline-derived CDR1 and CDR2 are SNHLY and FYNNEI. The CDR3 is made up of 14 amino acids. In DNA form, the CDR3 reads TGTGCCAGCAGTGAAGCTCGGGGTAATTCACCCCTCCACTTT. This gives the protein CASSEARGNSPLHF. Full variable domain (outside the CDR3, taken from reference TRBV2 and TRBJ1-6): EPEVTQTPSHQVTQMGQEVILRCVPISNHLYFYWYRQILGQKVEFLVSFYNNEISEKSEIFDDQFSVERPDGSNFTLKIRSTKLEDSAMYFCASSEARGNSPLHFGNGTRLTVT.

On this clonotype: The conserved final phenylalanine or tryptophan is absent from the CDR3, which likely points to a read error. The chain combines TRBV11-1 with TRBJ2-1; TRBD1 aligns across 7 bases. The DNA end lines up better with TRBJ2-7; the J call may be wrong. The CDR3 has 14 residues. Germline lookup yields CDR1 SGHAT and CDR2 FQDESV (reference sequence). CDR3 amino acids: CASSKGAAYNEQYL. CDR3 coding DNA: TGTGCCAGCAGTAAGGGGGCGGCCTACAATGAGCAGTACCTC.

CDR3 nucleotide sequence: TGTGCCAGCATCTTGGGGGGTTTCACTGAAGCTTTCTTT. It codes for CASILGGFTEAFF. The chain joins TRBV12-3 or TRBV12-4 to TRBJ1-1; weak D call: TRBD1 (5 bases). The CDR3 has 13 amino acids. Trimming left V 7 bases short and J 4 bases short, with 13 bases between.

In DNA form, the CDR3 reads TGTGCCACCCGACTCTCCCGAGGGGTGGGAGATACGCAGTATTTT. Translation: CATRLSRGVGDTQYF. The rearrangement joins TRBV15 to TRBJ2-3; D might be TRBD1 or TRBD2, each matching 5 bases. V was pared by 8 bases and J by 5 bases, with 20 bases between. This CDR3 spans 15 amino acids. Germline CDR1 reads LNHNV; CDR2 reads YYDKDF (reference sequence). Filled out from reference TRBV15 and TRBJ2-3, the complete variable domain reads DAMVIQNPRYQVTQFGKPVTLSCSQTLNHNVMYWYQQKSSQAPKLLFHYYDKDFNNEADTPDNFQSRRPNTSFCFLDIRSPGLGDTAMYLCATRLSRGVGDTQYFGPGTRLTVL.

The V and J genes are TRBV12-3 or TRBV12-4 and TRBJ2-7, with D possibly matching TRBD1 (5 bases). The CDR3 extends over 15 amino acids. V was pared by 4 bases and J by 7 bases, with 20 bases between. CDR3 amino acids: CASSSVQVQGWEQYF. The CDR3 coding sequence is TGTGCCAGCAGTTCAGTTCAGGTGCAGGGATGGGAGCAGTACTTC.

About this clonotype: A much larger clone is a single base away; this may be a read error. The chain recombines TRBV7-3 with TRBJ2-3; 7 bases match TRBD2. Germline V lookup: CDR1 SGHTA, CDR2 FQGTGA. V gave up 3 bases and J gave up 4 bases; unmatched junction bases: 4. The length of the CDR3 is 14 residues. In nucleotides, the CDR3 is TGTGCCAGCAGCTTCAACGGGGGGTCAGATACGCAGTATTTT. It specifies CASSFNGGSDTQYF.

Many counts were recorded for this clonotype. In nucleotides, the CDR3 is TGTGCCATCAGAAAGACAGGGGGGTTTACGAACACTGAAGCTTTCTTT. It codes for CAIRKTGGFTNTEAFF. V gene TRBV10-3 combines with J gene TRBJ1-1, with 9 bases fitting TRBD1. Germline-derived CDR1 and CDR2 are ENHRY and SYGVKD. The J segment lost 1 base and the V segment lost 6 bases, leaving 9 bases of the junction unmatched. The CDR3 has 16 amino acids.

This clonotype was counted many times. The V call is TRBV7-9, the J call TRBJ2-1; 12 nucleotides align to TRBD2. V trimming: 3 bases; J trimming: 5 bases; junction bases outside the gene matches: 5. This CDR3 is built from 16 residues. The V gene's germline CDR1 is SEHNR and CDR2 FQNEAQ (reference sequence). The CDR3 bases are TGTGCCAGCAGCTTCGGACTAGCGGGACGTGACAATGAGCAGTTCTTC. Translated, it gives CASSFGLAGRDNEQFF.

The chain carries TRBV28 and TRBJ1-6; D is perhaps TRBD1 (5 bases). Trimming shortened V by 2 bases and J by 0 bases, and 14 bases separated the two germline ends. The CDR3 is made up of 18 amino acids. Germline V gives CDR1 MDHEN, CDR2 SYDVKM. The CDR3 protein is CASSLGQGGSSYNSPLHF. The CDR3 coding sequence is TGTGCCAGCAGTTTAGGTCAGGGAGGAAGCTCCTATAATTCACCCCTCCACTTT.

There are many counts of this clonotype. The genes are TRBV27 and TRBJ1-2; D unclear. Germline V gene data show CDR1 as MNHEY and CDR2 as SMNVEV (reference sequence). The CDR3 spans 15 residues. Trimming removed 3 bases from V and 0 bases from J, with 11 bases in between. CDR3 region: CASSFGVHSNYGYTF. CDR3 bases: TGTGCCAGCAGTTTTGGGGTGCATTCTAACTATGGCTACACCTTC.

This clonotype came up many times. This rearrangement joins TRBV5-1 to TRBJ2-2; 9 bases match TRBD1. Germline V gives CDR1 SGHRS, CDR2 YFSETQ. CDR3 length: 14 residues. The J segment lost 6 bases and the V segment lost 3 bases, leaving 3 bases of the junction unmatched. The CDR3 region has the DNA TGCGCCAGCAGCTCGGACAGGGGACCCGGGGAGCTGTTTTTT. It codes for CASSSDRGPGELFF.

This clonotype turned up a few times. The chain couples TRBV2 to TRBJ2-1; D possibly uses TRBD1 or TRBD2 (5 bases each). CDR3 length: 19 residues. The V and J ends lost 10 bases and 0 bases respectively, with 28 bases between them. The germline V gene encodes CDR1 SNHLY and CDR2 FYNNEI. CDR3: CATHRWGLRALSSYNEQFF. The CDR3 DNA reads as TGTGCCACCCACAGGTGGGGATTGAGGGCCCTTAGCTCCTACAATGAGCAGTTCTTC.

At least ten counts were recorded for this clonotype. The rearrangement joins TRBV20-1 to TRBJ2-1; TRBD2 matches at 9 bases. V shed 2 bases and J 4 bases; nucleotides not matched to a gene: 6. The CDR3 is made up of 15 amino acids. In germline, CDR1 is DFQATT, CDR2 SNEGSKA (reference sequence). CDR3 bases: TGCAGTGCTAGAATTCTAGCGGGATCATACAATGAGCAGTTCTTC. This sequence encodes CSARILAGSYNEQFF.

This clonotype appeared many times. The rearrangement uses TRBV7-8 and TRBJ2-7; perhaps TRBD1 as D (6 bases). Germline loops: CDR1 SGHVS, CDR2 FQNEAQ. With 4 bases removed from V and 1 base from J, the gap between germline ends came to 11 bases. The CDR3 is 14 residues long. CDR3 amino acids: CASSSGGWSYEQYF. CDR3 coding DNA: TGTGCCAGCAGCTCTGGGGGCTGGTCCTACGAGCAGTACTTC.

This clonotype occurred many times. The chain couples TRBV5-1 to TRBJ2-5, with 12 bases that match TRBD2. With 2 bases clipped from V and 5 bases from J, the junction kept 10 bases outside the gene matches. The CDR3 has 17 residues. Germline CDR1 SGHRS, CDR2 YFSETQ. CDR3 in DNA: TGCGCCAGCAGCTTCCTAGCGGGAGGGCTGGGTATGGAGACCCAGTACTTC. It codes for CASSFLAGGLGMETQYF.

The chain employs TRBV28 and TRBJ2-1, with 15 bases lining up with TRBD2. The V segment lost 4 bases and the J segment 4 bases; nucleotides outside the gene matches: 5. This CDR3 has 17 residues. In germline, CDR1 is MDHEN, CDR2 SYDVKM. The CDR3 DNA reads as TGTGCCAGCAGTTCCGGGACTAGCGGGGGGCCATACAATGAGCAGTTCTTC. Residues: CASSSGTSGGPYNEQFF. Drawing the rest from reference TRBV28 and TRBJ2-1, the complete variable domain is DVKVTQSSRYLVKRTGEKVFLECVQDMDHENMFWYRQDPGLGLRLIYFSYDVKMKEKGDIPEGYSVSREKKERFSLILESASTNQTSMYLCASSSGTSGGPYNEQFFGPGTRLTVL.

This clonotype has a count of ten or more. The chain carries TRBV29-1 and TRBJ2-7; no firm D call. The ends were cut back, 2 bases at V and 5 bases at J, with 7 bases in the middle. The CDR3 consists of 11 residues. CDR1 is SQVTM, CDR2 ANQGSEA, per germline. This CDR3 reads CSVEYFDEQYF. The CDR3 DNA sequence: TGCAGCGTTGAATATTTTGACGAGCAGTACTTC.

This clonotype was picked up many times. This chain connects TRBV12-3 or TRBV12-4 to TRBJ2-7; 9 bases map to TRBD2. V shed 6 bases, J shed 7 bases, and the junction held 13 bases outside the gene matches. This CDR3 contains 15 residues. The CDR3: CASSLPPGLAQEQYF. The CDR3 DNA reads as TGTGCCAGCAGCTTGCCACCGGGACTAGCTCAGGAGCAGTACTTC.

The rearrangement uses TRBV5-5 and TRBJ1-1; tentatively, D is TRBD1 (6 bases). This CDR3 region has 13 residues. Germline V gene lookup returns CDR1 SGHKS and CDR2 YYEKEE (reference sequence). Trimming stripped 0 bases from V and 6 bases from J, with 9 bases between. CDR3 sequence (DNA): TGTGCCAGCAGCTTGGGGGGGCAGGCTGAAGCTTTCTTT. The encoded protein is CASSLGGQAEAFF.

This clonotype occurred a few times. This chain links TRBV6-1 with TRBJ2-5; the D is unclear. Trimming removed 5 bases at V and 4 bases at J, with 11 bases between. The germline V gene has CDR1 MNHNS and CDR2 SASEGT. The CDR3 covers 13 residues. The CDR3 here is CASSIIGVETQYF. The CDR3, as DNA: TGTGCCAGCAGTATCATAGGAGTAGAGACCCAGTACTTC.